Included here is one TCR beta chain sequence, with context. Antigen unknown. The source of the sample is a study of radiotherapy plus CTLA-4 blockade in lung cancer. Whole-study context: Under 20% of patients responded objectively, and about 30% achieved disease control.

Treatment of patients with chemo-refractory metastatic non-small-cell lung cancer consisted of focal radiation plus CTLA-4 blockade with ipilimumab. Findings and limits, study-wide: Expansion of tumor-derived TCR clones was observed in blood after radiotherapy plus ipilimumab.

Generated by immunoSEQ multiplex PCR, the TCRdb table keeps only in-frame clones and is missing some. Counted here are approximately 95,000 clones, approximately 85% occurring once; the ten biggest clones make up roughly 3.5%. This CDR3 spans 15 amino acids. Germline CDR1 SGDLS, CDR2 YYNGEE. The V and J ends lost 4 bases and 7 bases, in that order; junction bases with no gene match: 7. The rearrangement links TRBV9 to TRBJ2-1; 11 positions match TRBD1. The source was peripheral blood, collected from a patient treated with radiotherapy plus ipilimumab. This receptor was taken from a human donor with non-small cell lung cancer who had a partial response to radiotherapy plus ipilimumab. Here the CDR3 reads CASSLGQGAPNEQFF. The CDR3 DNA follows: TGTGCCAGCAGCCTTGGACAGGGGGCACCTAATGAGCAGTTCTTC.